A single sample gave rise to the 6 T cell receptor beta chains below, sequenced in a study of cytomegalovirus exposure and HLA in healthy donors. The PCR used 60 Vbeta and 13 Jbeta primers. This table comes from immunoSEQ multiplex PCR, and its TCRdb copy is limited to in-frame clones, with some not included. The table has some 110,000 clones, about 83% seen once; the top ten hold 6.1%. Sequencing input: PBMCs. These receptors came from a man aged 18 to 30 in good health and CMV-seronegative.

V and J are TRBV5-6 and TRBJ2-3, with 7 nucleotides matching TRBD1. The germline CDR1 and CDR2 sequences are SGHDT and YYEEEE. J lost 1 base, V lost 0 bases, and 8 bases had no gene match. The CDR3 has 17 amino acids. The CDR3 nucleotides are TGTGCCAGCAGCTTGGGGGGGACAGAAACTCGCACAGATACGCAGTATTTT. Translation gives CASSLGGTETRTDTQYF. Based on the CDR3 plus reference TRBV5-6 and TRBJ2-3, the full variable domain is DAGVTQSPTHLIKTRGQQVTLRCSPKSGHDTVSWYQQALGQGPQFIFQYYEEEERQRGNFPDRFSGHQFPNYSSELNVNALLLGDSALYLCASSLGGTETRTDTQYFGPGTRLTVL.

The chain has TRBV25-1 and TRBJ2-3; TRBD1 matches 10 bases. Germline assignment: CDR1 MGHDK and CDR2 SYGVNS. The CDR3 loop spans 14 amino acids. Trimming cost V 6 bases and J 5 bases; bases outside gene matches: 5. CDR3 DNA: TGTGCCAGCAGGCCGGGACAGGGGTTAGATACGCAGTATTTT. Residues: CASRPGQGLDTQYF.

This clone was picked up one time. The chain employs TRBV6-1 and TRBJ2-5, with D perhaps TRBD2 (5 bases). Trimming pared 6 bases from V and 5 bases from J, leaving 13 bases between. CDR3 length: 13 residues. Per germline, CDR1 MNHNS and CDR2 SASEGT. The CDR3 bases are TGTGCCAGCAGATACGGCGGCGGGGAGACCCAGTACTTC. This codes for CASRYGGGETQYF.

The chain employs TRBV6-6 and TRBJ2-7; 9 bases are shared with TRBD2. The CDR3 covers 15 residues. Germline V gene sequence: CDR1 MNHNY, CDR2 SVGAGI (reference sequence). The V gene end was trimmed by 0 bases and the J gene end by 0 bases; junction bases not matched to a gene: 0. The CDR3 here is CASSYSSGSSYEQYF. CDR3 nucleotide sequence: TGTGCCAGCAGTTACTCTAGCGGGAGCTCCTACGAGCAGTACTTC.

The chain joins TRBV6-5 to TRBJ1-5; D unclear. The V and J ends lost 2 bases and 6 bases respectively, with 14 bases between them. Germline V gene sequence: CDR1 MNHEY, CDR2 SVGAGI. The length of the CDR3 is 15 residues. The CDR3: CASSYQVPPRQPQHF. DNA for the CDR3: TGTGCCAGCAGTTACCAAGTTCCCCCGCGTCAGCCCCAGCATTTT.

The chain joins TRBV4-1 to TRBJ1-3; a possible D gene is TRBD1 (6 bases). The CDR3 loop spans 19 amino acids. Germline V gives CDR1 MGHRA, CDR2 YSYEKL. V was trimmed by 3 bases and J by 3 bases, leaving 24 bases between them. Written as DNA, the CDR3 is TGCGCCAGCAGCCATCGTTGGGGGCGCCACGAGAGGAATGGAAACACCATATATTTT. The encoded protein is CASSHRWGRHERNGNTIYF.